The 3 T cell receptor beta chains below were found in one sample sequenced in a study of T-cell memory formation after mild COVID-19. TCRdb processed the 5' RACE reads anew with MiXCR; each CDR3 protein has one entry. The sample consists of 550,000 to 600,000 distinct CDR3 sequences, roughly 21% of them appearing once. The sample was PBMCs or a T cell subset sorted from them (not recorded which). The receptors come from an adult woman who had mild COVID-19 (a few samples of this study predate the infection). Cell type and time point are not known.

V and J are TRBV5-6 and TRBJ2-1, with 10 bases matching TRBD2. This CDR3 spans 18 amino acids. CDR1 SGHDT and CDR2 YYEEEE come from the germline V gene. The trim removed 0 bases at V and 7 bases at J, leaving 13 bases unmatched. CDR3: CASSLDPSGSRSRNEQFF. For the CDR3, the DNA is TGTGCCAGCAGCTTGGACCCTAGCGGGAGCAGGAGTCGGAATGAGCAGTTCTTC.

This clonotype occurred a few times. V usage is TRBV5-1 and J usage is TRBJ2-7; no clear D gene. This CDR3 has 14 residues. The germline V gene has CDR1 SGHRS and CDR2 YFSETQ. Trimming took off 1 base at V and 3 bases at J, with 11 bases between the two ends. CDR3 DNA: TGCGCCAGCAGCTTGTCAAGGTCCGGCTACGAGCAGTACTTC. Translated: CASSLSRSGYEQYF.

The table lists this clonotype with a few counts. The J gene is TRBJ1-4, the V gene TRBV2; D is perhaps TRBD1 (6 bases). Looked up from germline, CDR1 is SNHLY and CDR2 is FYNNEI. CDR3 length: 13 residues. V lost 3 bases and J lost 9, with 11 bases in between. The chain's CDR3 is CASSEGGIQKLFF. For the CDR3, the DNA is TGTGCCAGCAGTGAGGGGGGCATTCAAAAACTGTTTTTT.